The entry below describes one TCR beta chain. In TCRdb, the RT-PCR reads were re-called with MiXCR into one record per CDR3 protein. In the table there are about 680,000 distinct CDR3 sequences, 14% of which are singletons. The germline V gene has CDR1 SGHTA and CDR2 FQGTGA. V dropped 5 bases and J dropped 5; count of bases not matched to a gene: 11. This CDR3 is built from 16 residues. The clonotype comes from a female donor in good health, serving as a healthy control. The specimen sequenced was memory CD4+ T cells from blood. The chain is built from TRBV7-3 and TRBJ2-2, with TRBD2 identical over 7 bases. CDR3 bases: TGTGCCAGCAGCGTAAGCGGGGCCCTAGGGACCGGGGAGCTGTTTTTT. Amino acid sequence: CASSVSGALGTGELFF.